These 28 T cell receptor beta chains share one sample of origin, sequenced in a study of blood T cell repertoires in COVID-19 (TCRdb year 2020). Library construction relied on the immunoSEQ multiplex PCR assay. This immuneACCESS table, as held by TCRdb, lists in-frame sequences with V and J called but not all clones. Of the missing ones, under half trace to an unresolved V gene in checked studies; the others have no known cause. For this sample the table gives 180,000 or so clones, of which around 82% were detected only once. The ten biggest clones cover 9.8% of the sample. Sequencing was done on a sample of peripheral blood. Receptors originate from a woman of 80 years or more with acute or convalescent COVID-19.

V and J are TRBV7-2 and TRBJ1-1, with D maybe TRBD1 (5 bases). In germline, CDR1 is SGHTA, CDR2 FQGNSA. Trimming removed 5 bases at V and 6 bases at J, with 19 bases between. The CDR3 has 15 amino acids. The CDR3 nucleotides are TGTGCCAGCAGCATATCCATGGGGGGAGGCGCTGAAGCTTTCTTT. Encoded protein: CASSISMGGGAEAFF.

V gene TRBV7-9 combines with J gene TRBJ2-1; 8 positions match TRBD2. The CDR3 sequence is 13 residues long. The trim removed 4 bases at V and 6 bases at J, leaving 2 bases unmatched. Germline CDR1 is SEHNR and CDR2 is FQNEAQ (reference sequence). CDR3 bases: TGTGCCAGCAGCTCCGGACTAGCCAATGAGCAGTTCTTC. Protein sequence: CASSSGLANEQFF.

The chain combines TRBV27 with TRBJ1-5; 8 bases agree with TRBD1. The length of the CDR3 is 14 residues. Germline CDR1 and CDR2: MNHEY and SMNVEV (reference sequence). V shed 4 bases and J 2 bases; nucleotides not matched to a gene: 1. The CDR3 is CASSSQGGNQPQHF. The CDR3 DNA reads as TGTGCCAGCAGTTCACAGGGGGGCAATCAGCCCCAGCATTTT.

CDR3 protein: CASRAAGNRGGYTF. The CDR3 nucleotides read TGTGCCAGCAGAGCCGCCGGGAATCGGGGAGGCTACACCTTC. V and J are TRBV25-1 and TRBJ1-2, with D uncertain. Germline CDR1 reads MGHDK; CDR2 reads SYGVNS. Trimming stripped 6 bases from V and 8 bases from J, with 19 bases between. The CDR3 extends over 14 amino acids.

The chain is built from TRBV4-3 and TRBJ1-2; D call uncertain. Trimming removed 0 bases from V and 7 bases from J, with 15 bases in between. The CDR3 spans 15 residues. Germline V gives CDR1 LGHNA, CDR2 YSLEER. CDR3 loop: CASSQDSSQRSGYTF. CDR3 in DNA: TGCGCCAGCAGCCAAGATTCATCGCAAAGGAGTGGCTACACCTTC.

V usage is TRBV5-1 and J usage is TRBJ2-7; the match to TRBD1 covers 8 bases. After removal of 3 bases from V and 5 bases from J, the junction contained 7 bases not matched to a gene. The length of the CDR3 is 14 residues. The germline CDR1 and CDR2 sequences are SGHRS and YFSETQ. CDR3: CASSYRDRLDEQYF. CDR3 nucleotides: TGCGCCAGCAGCTACCGGGACAGGCTCGACGAGCAGTACTTC.

The V gene is TRBV24-1, the J gene TRBJ2-1, with 9 bases aligning to TRBD1. The CDR3 loop spans 16 amino acids. With V trimmed by 4 bases and J by 8 bases, 11 bases remained unmatched. Germline CDR1 and CDR2: KGHDR and SFDVKD. The CDR3 nucleotides read TGTGCCACCAGTGACCCCACGGGACAGGGTATCTATGAGCAGTTCTTC. This encodes CATSDPTGQGIYEQFF.

This chain links TRBV27 with TRBJ1-6; the match to TRBD1 covers 8 bases. J lost 6 bases, V lost 6 bases, and 4 bases had no gene match. The CDR3 is made up of 14 amino acids. The V gene's germline CDR1 is MNHEY and CDR2 SMNVEV (reference sequence). The CDR3 DNA reads as TGTGCCAGCAGCTACAGGGGGAGTAATTCACCCCTCCACTTT. Its protein product is CASSYRGSNSPLHF.

The chain couples TRBV3-1 (or the pseudogene TRBV3-2) to TRBJ2-2, with a possible D match to TRBD1 (6 bases). The CDR3 totals 16 residues. The V end lost 4 bases, the J end lost 1 base, and 13 bases lay between the germline ends. Germline CDR1 reads LGHDT; CDR2 reads YNNKEL (reference sequence). DNA of the CDR3: TGTGCCAGCAGCCTTACCGGGACACTGAACACCGGGGAGCTGTTTTTT. It encodes CASSLTGTLNTGELFF.

This chain links TRBV7-2 with TRBJ2-5; D not certain. Germline CDR1 SGHTA, CDR2 FQGNSA. The CDR3 is 15 residues long. The V end lost 4 bases, the J end lost 5 bases, and 17 bases lay between the germline ends. The DNA for the CDR3 is TGTGCCAGCAGCTCAAGTCTATCCCCGATTGAGACCCAGTACTTC. Amino acids: CASSSSLSPIETQYF.

This chain connects TRBV6-2 or TRBV6-3 to TRBJ2-1; 9 bases are a match to TRBD2. The germline V gene encodes CDR1 MNHEY and CDR2 SVGEGT. This CDR3 is built from 14 residues. The J segment lost 7 bases and the V segment lost 5 bases, leaving 6 bases of the junction unmatched. This chain's CDR3 is CASSPPSGGNEQFF. The CDR3 DNA reads as TGTGCCAGCAGTCCCCCGAGCGGGGGGAATGAGCAGTTCTTC.

The rearrangement links TRBV18 to TRBJ2-7; 9 bases fit TRBD1. V trimming: 1 base; J trimming: 2 bases; junction bases outside the gene matches: 3. Per the germline V gene, CDR1 is KGHSH and CDR2 is LQKENI. CDR3 length equals 15 residues. CDR3 region: CASSPRDRETYEQYF. The CDR3 bases are TGTGCCAGCTCACCACGGGACAGGGAGACCTACGAGCAGTACTTC.

The genes are TRBV5-1 and TRBJ1-2; tentatively, D is TRBD1 (5 bases). This CDR3 is built from 13 residues. Germline V gene data show CDR1 as SGHRS and CDR2 as YFSETQ. V was shortened by 1 base and J by 14 bases, with 18 bases between the two germline ends. CDR3 bases: TGCGCCAGCAGCTTGAGGCAGGGTGGGGCCGCGACCTTC. This gives the protein CASSLRQGGAATF.

The rearrangement joins TRBV18 to TRBJ2-1, with 13 bases aligning to TRBD2. In germline, CDR1 is KGHSH, CDR2 LQKENI. This CDR3 has 15 amino acids. The V segment lost 3 bases and the J segment 5 bases; nucleotides outside the gene matches: 1. The CDR3: CASSPGLAGNNEQFF. The DNA of the CDR3 is TGTGCCAGCTCACCGGGACTAGCGGGGAACAATGAGCAGTTCTTC.

The chain has TRBV30 and TRBJ1-4; D may be TRBD1 (6 bases). V was clipped by 0 bases and J by 7 bases, with 15 bases between them. The CDR3 runs 15 residues. Germline CDR1 and CDR2: GTSNPN and SVGIG (reference sequence). CDR3 loop: CAWSVQGGSAEKLFF. CDR3 DNA: TGTGCCTGGAGTGTACAGGGAGGGTCCGCTGAAAAACTGTTTTTT.

V usage is TRBV24-1 and J usage is TRBJ2-3; 7 positions match TRBD1. The ends lost 3 bases at V and 4 bases at J; junction bases unmatched: 6. Germline-derived CDR1 and CDR2 are KGHDR and SFDVKD. The CDR3 is 15 amino acids. CDR3 nucleotides: TGTGCCACCAGTGATCGACAGGGTTTGTCAGATACGCAGTATTTT. Translation gives CATSDRQGLSDTQYF.

The chain has TRBV5-1 and TRBJ2-5; possible D gene TRBD1, 6 bases. V shed 4 bases and J shed 2 bases, with 9 bases lying between them. CDR1 and CDR2 from the germline V gene are SGHRS and YFSETQ. CDR3 length: 13 amino acids. CDR3 residues: CASSPGTQETQYF. For the CDR3, the DNA is TGCGCCAGCAGCCCAGGGACACAAGAGACCCAGTACTTC.

The chain uses TRBV6-2 or TRBV6-3 and TRBJ2-7, with 7 bases fitting TRBD1. J gave up 2 bases and V 5 bases, and 6 bases lay outside the gene matches. This CDR3 is 14 amino acids long. Germline assignment: CDR1 MNHEY and CDR2 SVGEGT. CDR3 residues: CASSHDRATYEQYF. CDR3 in DNA: TGTGCCAGCAGTCACGACAGGGCTACCTACGAGCAGTACTTC.

This clone was seen more than once but under ten times. V usage is TRBV4-1 and J usage is TRBJ2-5; TRBD2 matches at 9 bases. From germline, CDR1 is MGHRA and CDR2 YSYEKL. The CDR3 extends over 14 amino acids. Trimming at V came to 0 bases and at J to 8 bases, leaving 4 bases not matched to a gene. The CDR3 reads CASSQETAGGTQYF. CDR3 bases: TGCGCCAGCAGCCAAGAAACAGCGGGGGGTACCCAGTACTTC.

The V and J genes are TRBV9 and TRBJ2-7, with 10 positions matching TRBD2. The CDR3 length is 16 residues. V shed 0 bases and J 2 bases; nucleotides not matched to a gene: 5. Per germline, CDR1 SGDLS and CDR2 YYNGEE. DNA for the CDR3: TGTGCCAGCAGCGTAGGAAGACTAGCGGGCCCCTACGAGCAGTACTTC. Protein: CASSVGRLAGPYEQYF.

The chain has TRBV7-8 and TRBJ1-2; D perhaps matches TRBD1 (5 bases). Trimming stripped 2 bases from V and 4 bases from J, with 14 bases between. The CDR3 runs to 15 residues. Germline CDR1 and CDR2: SGHVS and FQNEAQ. The CDR3 nucleotides are TGTGCCAGCAGCTTACCCGGCAGGGATTCCTATGGCTACACCTTC. Encoded protein: CASSLPGRDSYGYTF.

The gene calls are TRBV19 and TRBJ2-5, with 7 bases identical to TRBD1. V lost 1 base to trimming and J lost 5 bases; unmatched junction nucleotides: 4. In germline, CDR1 is LNHDA, CDR2 SQIVND (reference sequence). This CDR3 region has 14 residues. CDR3: CASSIGGGGETQYF. Written as DNA, the CDR3 is TGTGCCAGTAGTATAGGAGGGGGCGGGGAGACCCAGTACTTC.

This sequence joins TRBV27 and TRBJ2-2, with 10 nucleotides matching TRBD2. Germline assignment: CDR1 MNHEY and CDR2 SMNVEV (reference sequence). This CDR3 region has 15 residues. J lost 5 bases, V lost 8 bases, and 8 bases had no gene match. The CDR3 DNA reads as TGTGCCAGCGGAATAGCGGGAGGAGGGACCGGGGAGCTGTTTTTT. It encodes CASGIAGGGTGELFF.

The rearrangement joins TRBV30 to TRBJ1-1, with D perhaps TRBD1 (6 bases). Germline V gene lookup returns CDR1 GTSNPN and CDR2 SVGIG (reference sequence). V shed 0 bases and J shed 11 bases, with 16 bases lying between them. This CDR3 contains 13 residues. The CDR3 region has the DNA TGTGCCTGGAGTGTTATGGGCAGGGGTCGGGCTTTCTTT. This sequence encodes CAWSVMGRGRAFF.

The chain links TRBV6-2 or TRBV6-3 to TRBJ2-2, with D possibly matching TRBD1 (5 bases). CDR1 is MNHEY, CDR2 SVGEGT, per germline. With 5 bases removed from V and 4 bases from J, the gap between germline ends came to 11 bases. The CDR3 loop spans 14 amino acids. In DNA, the CDR3 is TGTGCCAGCAGTCCCCAGGGCATCACCGGGGAGCTGTTTTTT. It is translated as CASSPQGITGELFF.

This clone was picked up one time. The V gene is TRBV6-2 or TRBV6-3, the J gene TRBJ1-2, with 9 bases that match TRBD1. Trimming removed 0 bases from V and 3 bases from J; junction bases left unmatched: 14. This CDR3 is built from 19 residues. CDR1 is MNHEY, CDR2 SVGEGT, per germline. CDR3: CASSYSPHLPGTGHYGYTF. The CDR3, as DNA: TGTGCCAGCAGTTACTCGCCTCACTTACCCGGGACAGGGCACTATGGCTACACCTTC.

This clone was seen a single time. The genes are TRBV5-1 and TRBJ2-3; 8 nucleotides line up with TRBD1. This CDR3 region has 13 residues. In germline, CDR1 is SGHRS, CDR2 YFSETQ. The V segment lost 4 bases and the J segment 6 bases; nucleotides outside the gene matches: 4. The CDR3 loop reads CASSMTGADTQYF. CDR3 sequence (DNA): TGCGCCAGCAGCATGACAGGGGCCGATACGCAGTATTTT.

J is TRBJ1-2 and V is TRBV5-6; 7 bases agree with TRBD1. The germline V gene encodes CDR1 SGHDT and CDR2 YYEEEE. This CDR3 comprises 14 residues. Trimming removed 0 bases from V and 2 bases from J; junction bases left unmatched: 1. The CDR3 region is CASSLDRGNYGYTF. In nucleotides, the CDR3 is TGTGCCAGCAGCTTGGACAGGGGCAACTATGGCTACACCTTC. The full variable domain, completed using reference TRBV5-6 and TRBJ1-2, is DAGVTQSPTHLIKTRGQQVTLRCSPKSGHDTVSWYQQALGQGPQFIFQYYEEEERQRGNFPDRFSGHQFPNYSSELNVNALLLGDSALYLCASSLDRGNYGYTFGSGTRLTVV.